The 4 T cell receptor beta chains in this list originate from one sample, sequenced in a study of T cells in Graves' hyperthyroidism and ophthalmopathy. Amplification targeted TCR beta CDR3 regions from RNA transcripts. The HTBI primer set served for first-round RT-PCR of the TCR CDR3. TCRdb reanalysed the multiplex PCR reads using MiXCR and keeps one entry per CDR3 protein. Among 470,000 or so distinct CDR3 sequences listed, around 20% were seen once. Sequences were obtained from blood. Every receptor here comes from a man aged 18-30 years with Graves' hyperthyroidism.

The CDR3 bases are TGTGCCAGCATCCTAGGTACTGAAGCTTTCTTT. Its protein product is CASILGTEAFF. The V call is TRBV6-1, the J call TRBJ1-1; D is unresolved. V lost 7 bases and J lost 5, with 8 bases in between. The CDR3 is 11 residues long. CDR1 MNHNS and CDR2 SASEGT come from the germline V gene.

This clonotype came up once. The chain has TRBV5-8 and TRBJ2-5, with 7 bases lining up with TRBD1. Per the germline V gene, CDR1 is SGHTS and CDR2 is YDEGEE. There are 14 residues in the CDR3. With 5 bases clipped from V and 5 bases from J, the junction kept 9 bases outside the gene matches. CDR3 sequence reads: CASRQQGWVETQYF. For the CDR3, the DNA is TGTGCCAGCAGACAACAGGGGTGGGTTGAGACCCAGTACTTC. Using reference TRBV5-8 and TRBJ2-5 for the parts outside the CDR3, the full variable domain is EAGVTQSPTHLIKTRGQQATLRCSPISGHTSVYWYQQALGLGLQFLLWYDEGEERNRGNFPPRFSGRQFPNYSSELNVNALELEDSALYLCASRQQGWVETQYFGPGTRLLVL.

This clonotype has a count of ten or more. The chain uses TRBV9 and TRBJ1-1, with 9 nucleotides matching TRBD1. The CDR3 consists of 16 residues. Germline loops: CDR1 SGDLS, CDR2 YYNGEE. V shed 0 bases, J shed 1 base, and the junction held 4 bases outside the gene matches. CDR3 in DNA: TGTGCCAGCAGCGTAGTGACAGGGGGAGGGAACACTGAAGCTTTCTTT. Translation gives CASSVVTGGGNTEAFF.

V gene TRBV20-1 combines with J gene TRBJ2-7; TRBD2 is a possible D gene (7 bases). The V gene's germline CDR1 is DFQATT and CDR2 SNEGSKA (reference sequence). This CDR3 region has 16 residues. V dropped 5 bases and J dropped 2 bases, with 22 bases sitting between them. The CDR3 coding sequence is TGCAGTGCTCTGAGAGGGGGGGTAGGCTTGGCCTACGAGCAGTACTTC. Translation gives CSALRGGVGLAYEQYF.